This T cell receptor beta chain is from a study of blood T cells in healthy people across ages. Overall study findings and caveats: Bulk PBMC profiling left naive and antigen-experienced comparisons inconclusive. The long-lived group displayed more naive CD4+ cells, plus higher diversity, than the aged donors did.

The sample providers were healthy Caucasian people from Russia, aged roughly 6 to 95. Germline CDR1 is LGHNA and CDR2 is YNFKEQ. With 4 bases removed from V and 7 bases from J, the gap between germline ends came to 22 bases. CDR3 size: 16 residues. Regarding this clonotype: What it binds is not known.

Through a sample-barcoded 5' primer and a J-beta primer mix, a second PCR was run for roughly 7 to 11 cycles. TCRdb reprocessed the 5' RACE reads with MiXCR, giving one entry per CDR3 protein. Here the sample spans 1.5 million to 2 million distinct CDR3 sequences, about 28% being singletons. The chain combines TRBV4-2 with TRBJ1-1, with D maybe TRBD1 (5 bases). The sample comprised blood. This TCR was recovered from a woman in her twenties or thirties in good health. CDR3 nucleotide sequence: TGTGCCAGCAGCCGGAACAGACGGGGGGACGGGGGTGAAGCTTTCTTT. Its protein is CASSRNRRGDGGEAFF.